The 21 T cell receptor beta chains below come from one sample, sequenced in a study of blood T cell repertoires in COVID-19. TCRdb's copy holds only in-frame clones and misses some; the assay was immunoSEQ multiplex PCR. The sample includes over 40,000 clones, about 86% of them seen just once. Sequenced sample: peripheral blood. These receptors all come from an elderly woman with acute or convalescent COVID-19.

The chain joins TRBV25-1 to TRBJ2-7; 9 nucleotides agree with TRBD1. The CDR3 totals 14 residues. V shed 8 bases, J shed 0 bases, and the junction held 5 bases outside the gene matches. Germline lookup yields CDR1 MGHDK and CDR2 SYGVNS. Here the CDR3 DNA reads TGTGCCAGCCACCGGGACAGGGCCTCCTACGAGCAGTACTTC. Encoded protein: CASHRDRASYEQYF.

The chain employs TRBV3-1 (or the pseudogene TRBV3-2) and TRBJ2-2; 7 nucleotides match TRBD1. J lost 2 bases, V lost 5 bases, and 5 bases had no gene match. CDR1 is LGHDT and CDR2 is YNNKEL in the germline V gene (reference sequence). The CDR3 consists of 15 residues. The CDR3 protein is CASSFRDSNTGELFF. In DNA, the CDR3 is TGTGCCAGCAGCTTCCGGGACAGTAACACCGGGGAGCTGTTTTTT.

This chain links TRBV11-2 with TRBJ1-2, with 8 bases aligning to TRBD1. CDR3 size: 15 residues. The trim removed 5 bases at V and 7 bases at J, leaving 12 bases unmatched. The germline gives CDR1 SGHAT, CDR2 FQNNGV. The CDR3 region is CASSPLDRVVSGYTF. The DNA for the CDR3 is TGTGCCAGCAGCCCATTGGACAGGGTGGTTTCTGGCTACACCTTC.

The chain is built from TRBV9 and TRBJ2-7; 10 bases map to TRBD2. The CDR3 spans 16 residues. Germline CDR1 is SGDLS and CDR2 is YYNGEE. The trim removed 4 bases at V and 0 bases at J, leaving 7 bases unmatched. The CDR3: CASSPSGGTSSYEQYF. CDR3 DNA: TGTGCCAGCAGCCCTAGCGGGGGCACAAGCTCCTACGAGCAGTACTTC.

The gene calls are TRBV10-2 and TRBJ1-2, with TRBD1 as a possible D gene (5 bases). With 7 bases removed from V and 7 bases from J, the gap between germline ends came to 10 bases. The CDR3 has 11 residues. Germline CDR1 reads WSHSY; CDR2 reads SAAADI. This CDR3 reads CASNQGSGYTF. CDR3 coding DNA: TGCGCCAGCAATCAGGGTAGTGGCTACACCTTC.

The rearrangement uses TRBV9 and TRBJ1-2, with 9 nucleotides matching TRBD1. This CDR3 has 15 residues. The V segment lost 4 bases and the J segment 5 bases; nucleotides outside the gene matches: 9. Germline V CDR1 and CDR2: SGDLS, YYNGEE. This CDR3 is CASSPPHGTGYGYTF. CDR3 coding DNA: TGTGCCAGCAGCCCCCCCCACGGGACAGGGTATGGCTACACCTTC.

The chain carries TRBV30 and TRBJ1-5, with 7 bases lining up with TRBD1. Germline-derived CDR1 and CDR2 are GTSNPN and SVGIG (reference sequence). The CDR3 spans 15 residues. With V trimmed by 2 bases and J by 0 bases, 4 bases remained unmatched. CDR3 amino acids: CAWSTTGLSNQPQHF. CDR3 nucleotide sequence: TGTGCCTGGAGTACGACAGGGCTTAGCAATCAGCCCCAGCATTTT.

This clone was recorded only once. The chain has TRBV7-2 and TRBJ1-6; D remains unclear. The CDR3 length is 14 residues. The V gene lost 0 bases and the J gene lost 9 bases, with 9 bases spanning the gap. In germline, CDR1 is SGHTA, CDR2 FQGNSA. In DNA, the CDR3 is TGTGCCAGCAGCTTAGCGGAGAAACTTTCACCCCTCCACTTT. It encodes CASSLAEKLSPLHF.

This chain connects TRBV2 to TRBJ1-2; D not resolved. CDR3 length: 14 residues. CDR1 is SNHLY and CDR2 is FYNNEI in the germline V gene. V lost 5 bases to trimming and J lost 0 bases, with 10 bases between them. This CDR3 reads CASSPREANYGYTF. CDR3 in DNA: TGTGCCAGCAGTCCCCGGGAAGCTAACTATGGCTACACCTTC. Full variable domain (remainder filled in from reference TRBV2 and TRBJ1-2): EPEVTQTPSHQVTQMGQEVILRCVPISNHLYFYWYRQILGQKVEFLVSFYNNEISEKSEIFDDQFSVERPDGSNFTLKIRSTKLEDSAMYFCASSPREANYGYTFGSGTRLTVV.

The chain combines TRBV5-4 with TRBJ2-1, with 7 bases identical to TRBD1. J was trimmed by 10 bases and V by 2 bases; bases with no gene match: 12. This CDR3 has 15 amino acids. The germline CDR1 and CDR2 sequences are SGHNT and YYREEE (reference sequence). As DNA, the CDR3 is TGTGCCAGCAGCTTTAAGGGGGCCTCTACACGGGAGCAGTTCTTC. Its protein product is CASSFKGASTREQFF.

The chain is built from TRBV28 and TRBJ2-3; D is possibly TRBD1 (6 bases). The CDR3 is 15 amino acids. V shed 3 bases and J shed 3 bases, with 13 bases lying between them. Germline CDR1 MDHEN, CDR2 SYDVKM. CDR3 protein: CASSFRTALTDTQYF. The CDR3 DNA follows: TGTGCCAGCAGTTTCAGGACAGCCCTTACAGATACGCAGTATTTT. The entire variable domain, with the rest obtained from reference TRBV28 and TRBJ2-3, is as follows: DVKVTQSSRYLVKRTGEKVFLECVQDMDHENMFWYRQDPGLGLRLIYFSYDVKMKEKGDIPEGYSVSREKKERFSLILESASTNQTSMYLCASSFRTALTDTQYFGPGTRLTVL.

This clone is a singleton in its sample. The V gene is TRBV7-2, the J gene TRBJ2-7; 7 nucleotides match TRBD2. V lost 1 base and J lost 4; bases outside the gene matches: 7. Germline V gene sequence: CDR1 SGHTA, CDR2 FQGNSA. This CDR3 is 15 amino acids long. The CDR3 here is CASSLGSGGGYEQYF. CDR3 nucleotides: TGTGCCAGCAGCTTAGGGTCCGGCGGGGGATACGAGCAGTACTTC.

This clone was seen just once. In nucleotides, the CDR3 is TGTGCCACCGGAGGCGGGGGAAGGAGCGAGCAGTACTTC. This encodes CATGGGGRSEQYF. The genes are TRBV15 and TRBJ2-7; 7 bases are a match to TRBD2. Germline loops: CDR1 LNHNV, CDR2 YYDKDF (reference sequence). The CDR3 runs to 13 residues. With V trimmed by 8 bases and J by 6 bases, 10 bases remained unmatched. The entire variable domain, with the rest obtained from reference TRBV15 and TRBJ2-7, is as follows: DAMVIQNPRYQVTQFGKPVTLSCSQTLNHNVMYWYQQKSSQAPKLLFHYYDKDFNNEADTPDNFQSRRPNTSFCFLDIRSPGLGDTAMYLCATGGGGRSEQYFGPGTRLTVT.

Only a few counts were recorded for this clone. This chain joins TRBV19 and TRBJ1-3, with 8 bases fitting TRBD1. Looked up from germline, CDR1 is LNHDA and CDR2 is SQIVND (reference sequence). The CDR3 length is 16 residues. The V and J ends lost 2 bases and 0 bases, in that order; junction bases with no gene match: 3. The CDR3 region has the DNA TGTGCCAGTAGTATAACTGGACAGGGCTCTGGAAACACCATATATTTT. This sequence encodes CASSITGQGSGNTIYF.

This clone was detected only once. This chain connects TRBV6-5 to TRBJ1-5; possible D gene TRBD1, 5 bases. The CDR3 consists of 15 residues. The V and J ends lost 4 bases and 6 bases respectively, with 16 bases between them. Germline CDR1 is MNHEY and CDR2 is SVGAGI. The CDR3 region has the DNA TGTGCCAGCAGTTCGCCAGGGTCTTCAAGTCAGCCCCAGCATTTT. It translates to CASSSPGSSSQPQHF.

The gene calls are TRBV5-4 and TRBJ2-7; tentative D call: TRBD2 (6 bases). The CDR3 consists of 13 residues. Trimming removed 0 bases at V and 6 bases at J, with 10 bases between. Germline-derived CDR1 and CDR2 are SGHNT and YYREEE (reference sequence). CDR3 sequence (DNA): TGTGCCAGCAGCTTGGCCGGAGGGCCCGAGCAGTACTTC. Translating it yields CASSLAGGPEQYF.

The chain employs TRBV4-1 and TRBJ1-1; 8 bases match TRBD1. The junction had 9 bases not matched to a gene; V was cut back by 5 bases and J by 4 bases. The CDR3 totals 15 residues. Germline V CDR1 and CDR2: MGHRA, YSYEKL. This chain's CDR3 is CASSSQTGVITEAFF. In nucleotides, the CDR3 is TGCGCCAGCAGCTCTCAGACAGGGGTGATCACTGAAGCTTTCTTT.

The chain has TRBV6-1 and TRBJ1-2; no clear D gene. The V gene's germline CDR1 is MNHNS and CDR2 SASEGT. This CDR3 is 16 amino acids long. Trimming removed 0 bases at V and 1 base at J, with 12 bases between. CDR3 coding DNA: TGTGCCAGCAGTGAAGCGCATGATCGGGGTAACTATGGCTACACCTTC. The encoded protein is CASSEAHDRGNYGYTF.

V gene TRBV6-6 combines with J gene TRBJ1-1; possibly TRBD1 for D (5 bases). The germline V and J ends were trimmed by 2 bases and 8 bases, with 15 bases remaining between them. Germline CDR1 reads MNHNY; CDR2 reads SVGAGI (reference sequence). The CDR3 runs 14 residues. The CDR3 DNA is TGTGCCAGCAGTTACGAACCGGCAGGGCGGGAAGCTTTCTTT. It is translated as CASSYEPAGREAFF.

The DNA of the CDR3 is TGTGCCAGCAGTTTTTCCAGGCTGAACTATGGCTACACCTTC. Its translation: CASSFSRLNYGYTF. The V and J genes are TRBV27 and TRBJ1-2; D not resolved. Germline CDR1 MNHEY, CDR2 SMNVEV (reference sequence). V gave up 3 bases and J gave up 2 bases, with 10 bases separating them. CDR3 length: 14 amino acids.

V is TRBV30 and J is TRBJ2-5, with D perhaps TRBD2 (5 bases). The CDR3 is 13 residues long. V dropped 0 bases and J dropped 5 bases, with 10 bases sitting between them. Germline V gene sequence: CDR1 GTSNPN, CDR2 SVGIG (reference sequence). The chain's CDR3 is CAWSVSAGETQYF. CDR3 DNA sequence: TGTGCCTGGAGTGTTAGCGCCGGTGAGACCCAGTACTTC.